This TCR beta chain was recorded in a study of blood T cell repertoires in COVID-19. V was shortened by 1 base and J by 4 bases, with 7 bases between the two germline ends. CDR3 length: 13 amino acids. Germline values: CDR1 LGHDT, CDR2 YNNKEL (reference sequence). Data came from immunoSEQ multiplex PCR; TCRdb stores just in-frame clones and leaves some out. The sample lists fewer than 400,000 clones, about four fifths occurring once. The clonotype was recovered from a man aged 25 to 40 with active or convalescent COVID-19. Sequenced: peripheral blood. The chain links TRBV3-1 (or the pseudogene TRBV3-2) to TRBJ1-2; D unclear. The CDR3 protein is CASSQVEGYGYTF. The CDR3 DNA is TGTGCCAGCAGCCAAGTGGAGGGCTATGGCTACACCTTC.